The source of this T cell receptor (beta chain) is a study of T cell responses to AZD1222 COVID-19 vaccine. Whole-study findings and limits: Clonal diversity may have been underestimated, and the donors were mostly white British, with more females than males.

Using immunoSEQ multiplex PCR, the repertoire was profiled, and TCRdb retains in-frame clones only, with some absent. The table shows about 160,000 clones, with about 90% occurring only once. The V and J ends lost 4 bases and 3 bases, in that order; junction bases with no gene match: 3. The CDR3 has 13 amino acids. The germline V gene has CDR1 MDHEN and CDR2 SYDVKM. Details on this clone: What it binds is not known.

The chain links TRBV28 to TRBJ2-7; 7 bases line up with TRBD1. The sample in question was peripheral blood, obtained on day 0 of AZD1222 vaccination. The receptor's source is an adult in good health. The CDR3 coding sequence is TGTGCCAGCAGTTCAGGGGGAAGCTACGAGCAGTACTTC. It is translated as CASSSGGSYEQYF.